This T cell receptor beta chain stems from a study of blood T cell repertoires in COVID-19. Original handling: Amplification of reference gene primers was used by the study to estimate nucleated cell counts. Here immunoSEQ multiplex PCR was the method, and the copy in TCRdb shows in-frame clones only, minus some. V, J and clone size reflect that table, while D and trimming were determined from the DNA. The data contain around 80,000 clones, 82% of them singletons. The CDR3 is 13 amino acids. V trimming: 7 bases; J trimming: 8 bases; junction bases outside the gene matches: 8. The germline CDR1 and CDR2 sequences are SQVTM and ANQGSEA.

The TCR sequence derives from a man older than 75 with acute or convalescent COVID-19. The chain links TRBV29-1 to TRBJ1-6, with 7 nucleotides matching TRBD1. Specimen: peripheral blood. Written as DNA, the CDR3 is TGCAGCGCACTACAGGGGACGGATTCACCCCTCCACTTT. This encodes CSALQGTDSPLHF.